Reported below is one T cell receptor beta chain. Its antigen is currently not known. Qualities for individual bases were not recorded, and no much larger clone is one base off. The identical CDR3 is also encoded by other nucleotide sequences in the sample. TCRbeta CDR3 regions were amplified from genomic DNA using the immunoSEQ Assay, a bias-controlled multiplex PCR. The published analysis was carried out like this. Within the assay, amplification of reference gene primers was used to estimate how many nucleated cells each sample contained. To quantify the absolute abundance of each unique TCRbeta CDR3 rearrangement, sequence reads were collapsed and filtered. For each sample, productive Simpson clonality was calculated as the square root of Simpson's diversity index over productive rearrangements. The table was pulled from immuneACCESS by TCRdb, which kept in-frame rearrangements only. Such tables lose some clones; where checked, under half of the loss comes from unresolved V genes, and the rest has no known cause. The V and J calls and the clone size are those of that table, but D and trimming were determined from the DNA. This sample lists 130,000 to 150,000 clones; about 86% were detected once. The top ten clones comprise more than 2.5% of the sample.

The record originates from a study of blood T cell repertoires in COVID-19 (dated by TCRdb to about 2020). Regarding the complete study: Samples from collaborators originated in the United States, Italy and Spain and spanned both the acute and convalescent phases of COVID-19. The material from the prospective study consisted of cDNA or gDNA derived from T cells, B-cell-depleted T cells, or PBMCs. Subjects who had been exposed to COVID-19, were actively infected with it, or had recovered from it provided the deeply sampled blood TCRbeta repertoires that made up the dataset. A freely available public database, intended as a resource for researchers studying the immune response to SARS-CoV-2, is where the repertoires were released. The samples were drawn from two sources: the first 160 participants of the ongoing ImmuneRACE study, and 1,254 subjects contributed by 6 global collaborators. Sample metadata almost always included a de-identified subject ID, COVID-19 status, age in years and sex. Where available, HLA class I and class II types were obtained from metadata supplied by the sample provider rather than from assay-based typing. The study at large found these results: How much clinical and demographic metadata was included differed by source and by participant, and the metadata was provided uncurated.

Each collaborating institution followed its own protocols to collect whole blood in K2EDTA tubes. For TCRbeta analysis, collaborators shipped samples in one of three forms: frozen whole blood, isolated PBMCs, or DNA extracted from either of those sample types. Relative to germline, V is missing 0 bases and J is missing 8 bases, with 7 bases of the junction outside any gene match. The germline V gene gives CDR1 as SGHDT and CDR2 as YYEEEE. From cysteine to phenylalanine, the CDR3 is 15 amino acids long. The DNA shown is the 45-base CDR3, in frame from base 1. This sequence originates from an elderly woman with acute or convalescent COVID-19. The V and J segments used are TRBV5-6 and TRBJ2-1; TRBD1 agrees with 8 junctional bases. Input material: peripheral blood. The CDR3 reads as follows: CASSLVPSGGYEQFF. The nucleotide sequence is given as TGTGCCAGCAGCTTGGTGCCTTCAGGGGGCTATGAGCAGTTCTTC.